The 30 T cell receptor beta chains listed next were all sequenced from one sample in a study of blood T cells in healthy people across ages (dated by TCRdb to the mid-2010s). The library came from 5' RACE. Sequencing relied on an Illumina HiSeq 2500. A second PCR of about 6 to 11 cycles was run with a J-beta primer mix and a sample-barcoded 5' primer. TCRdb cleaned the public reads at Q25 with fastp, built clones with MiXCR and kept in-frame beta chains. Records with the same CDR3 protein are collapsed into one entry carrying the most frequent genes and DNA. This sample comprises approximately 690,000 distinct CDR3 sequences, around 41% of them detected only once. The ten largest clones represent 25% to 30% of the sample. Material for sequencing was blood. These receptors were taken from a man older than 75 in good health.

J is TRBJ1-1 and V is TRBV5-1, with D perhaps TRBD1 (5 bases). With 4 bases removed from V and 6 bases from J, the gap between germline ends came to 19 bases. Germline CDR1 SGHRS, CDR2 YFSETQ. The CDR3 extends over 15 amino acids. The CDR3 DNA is TGCGCCAGCAGCGCCGGACTTACGGGGGACTCTGAAGCTTTCTTT. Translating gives CASSAGLTGDSEAFF. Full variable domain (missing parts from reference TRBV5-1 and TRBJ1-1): KAGVTQTPRYLIKTRGQQVTLSCSPISGHRSVSWYQQTPGQGLQFLFEYFSETQRNKGNFPGRFSGRQFSNSRSEMNVSTLELGDSALYLCASSAGLTGDSEAFFGQGTRLTVV.

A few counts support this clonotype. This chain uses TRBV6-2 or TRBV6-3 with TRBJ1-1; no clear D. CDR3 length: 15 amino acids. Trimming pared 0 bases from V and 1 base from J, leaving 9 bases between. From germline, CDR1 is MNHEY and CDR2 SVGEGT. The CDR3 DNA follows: TGTGCCAGCAGTTACTCGCGACAACCGAACACTGAAGCTTTCTTT. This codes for CASSYSRQPNTEAFF.

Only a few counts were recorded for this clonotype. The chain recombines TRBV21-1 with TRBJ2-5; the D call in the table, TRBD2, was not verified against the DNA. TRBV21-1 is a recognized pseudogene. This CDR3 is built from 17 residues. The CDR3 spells CASSKTGRVAGQETQYF. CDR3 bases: TGTGCCAGCAGCAAGACGGGGAGGGTAGCGGGTCAAGAGACCCAGTACTTC.

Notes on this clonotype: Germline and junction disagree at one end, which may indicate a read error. The CDR3 coding sequence is TGCGCCAGCAGCTTAAGGGGGCGTGGAGGAGTGAACTACAATGAGCAGTACTTC. Amino acid sequence: CASSLRGRGGVNYNEQYF. The rearrangement joins TRBV5-6 to TRBJ2-1, with TRBD1 matching over 7 bases. The J call is doubtful: the DNA matches TRBJ2-7 better. In germline, CDR1 is SGHDT, CDR2 YYEEEE. The CDR3 consists of 18 residues.

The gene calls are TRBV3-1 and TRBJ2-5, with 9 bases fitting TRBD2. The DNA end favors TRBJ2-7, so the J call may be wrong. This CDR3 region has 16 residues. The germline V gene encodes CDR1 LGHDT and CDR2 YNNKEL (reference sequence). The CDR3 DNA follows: TGTGCCAGCAGCCAAGATTGGGCGGGAGGGTCCGACGAGCAGTACTTC. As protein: CASSQDWAGGSDEQYF.

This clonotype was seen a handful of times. CDR3 nucleotide sequence: TGTGCCACCAGTGATTGGAGGAGAGGGGAGACCCAGTACTTC. Its translation: CATSDWRRGETQYF. The rearrangement links TRBV24-1 to TRBJ2-5, with D possibly TRBD2 on 5 matching bases. The CDR3 length is 14 residues. With 2 bases removed from V and 5 bases from J, the gap between germline ends came to 11 bases. Germline CDR1 and CDR2: KGHDR and SFDVKD.

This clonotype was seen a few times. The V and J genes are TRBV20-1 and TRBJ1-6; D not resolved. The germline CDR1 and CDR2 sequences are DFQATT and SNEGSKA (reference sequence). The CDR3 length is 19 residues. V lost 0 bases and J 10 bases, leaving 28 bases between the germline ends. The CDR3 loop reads CSARDESVRVSGRGSPLHF. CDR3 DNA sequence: TGCAGTGCTAGAGACGAGTCCGTGCGGGTCTCCGGACGTGGGTCACCCCTCCACTTT.

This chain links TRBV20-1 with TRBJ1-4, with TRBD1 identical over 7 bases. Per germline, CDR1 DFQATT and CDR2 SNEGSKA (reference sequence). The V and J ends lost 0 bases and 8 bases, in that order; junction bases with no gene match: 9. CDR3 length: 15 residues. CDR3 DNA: TGCAGTGCTAGAGACCTACAGGGGTACCCAGAAAAACTGTTTTTT. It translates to CSARDLQGYPEKLFF.

This CDR3 reads CASSLGQGASYGNTIYF. Here the CDR3 DNA reads TGTGCCAGCAGCCTCGGACAGGGGGCTTCATATGGAAACACCATATATTTT. The chain employs TRBV12-3 or TRBV12-4 and TRBJ1-3; 11 bases fit TRBD1. This CDR3 spans 17 amino acids. V lost 6 bases, J lost 3 bases, and 10 bases stayed unmatched.

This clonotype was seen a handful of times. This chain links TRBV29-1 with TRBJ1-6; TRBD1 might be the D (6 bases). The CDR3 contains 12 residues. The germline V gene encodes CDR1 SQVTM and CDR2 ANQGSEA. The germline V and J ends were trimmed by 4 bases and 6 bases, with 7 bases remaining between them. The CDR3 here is CSVADSNSPLHF. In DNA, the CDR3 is TGCAGCGTTGCGGACAGTAATTCACCCCTCCACTTT. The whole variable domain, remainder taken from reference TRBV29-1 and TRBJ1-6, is SAVISQKPSRDICQRGTSLTIQCQVDSQVTMMFWYRQQPGQSLTLIATANQGSEATYESGFVIDKFPISRPNLTFSTLTVSNMSPEDSSIYLCSVADSNSPLHFGNGTRLTVT.

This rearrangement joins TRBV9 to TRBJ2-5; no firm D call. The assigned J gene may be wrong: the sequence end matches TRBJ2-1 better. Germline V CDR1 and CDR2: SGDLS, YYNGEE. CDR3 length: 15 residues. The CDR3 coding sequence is TGTGCCAGCAGCGTAGCCACCACCGAGATGGAGACCCAGTTCTTC. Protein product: CASSVATTEMETQFF.

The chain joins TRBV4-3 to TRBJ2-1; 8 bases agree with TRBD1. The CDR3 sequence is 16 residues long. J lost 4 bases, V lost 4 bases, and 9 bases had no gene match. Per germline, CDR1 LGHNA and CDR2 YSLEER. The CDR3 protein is CASSPQGAGAYNEQFF. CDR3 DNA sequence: TGCGCCAGCAGCCCTCAGGGGGCAGGGGCTTACAATGAGCAGTTCTTC.

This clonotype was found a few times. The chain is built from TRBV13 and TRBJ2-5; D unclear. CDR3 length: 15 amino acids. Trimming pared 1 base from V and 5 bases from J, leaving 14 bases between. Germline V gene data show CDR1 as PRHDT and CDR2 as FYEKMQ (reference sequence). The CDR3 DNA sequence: TGTGCCAGCAGCTTAGACTCACAGCTCGGGGAGACCCAGTACTTC. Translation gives CASSLDSQLGETQYF.

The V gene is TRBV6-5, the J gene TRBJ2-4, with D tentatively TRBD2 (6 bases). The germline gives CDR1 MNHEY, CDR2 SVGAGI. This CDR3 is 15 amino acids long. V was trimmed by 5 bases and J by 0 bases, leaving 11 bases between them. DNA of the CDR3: TGTGCCAGCAGTCGCCGGGGGAGAGCCAAAAACATTCAGTACTTC. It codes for CASSRRGRAKNIQYF.

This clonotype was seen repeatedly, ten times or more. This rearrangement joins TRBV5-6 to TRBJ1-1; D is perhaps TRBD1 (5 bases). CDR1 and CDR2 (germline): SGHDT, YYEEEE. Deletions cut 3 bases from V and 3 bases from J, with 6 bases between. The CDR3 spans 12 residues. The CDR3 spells CASSWGDTEAFF. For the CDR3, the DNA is TGTGCCAGCAGCTGGGGGGACACTGAAGCTTTCTTT.

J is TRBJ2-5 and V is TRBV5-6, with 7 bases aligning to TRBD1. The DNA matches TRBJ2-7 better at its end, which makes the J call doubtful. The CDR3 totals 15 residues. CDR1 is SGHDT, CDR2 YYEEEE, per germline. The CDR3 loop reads CASSLKVGTAYEQYF. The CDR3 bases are TGTGCCAGCAGCTTGAAAGTGGGGACAGCCTACGAGCAGTACTTC.

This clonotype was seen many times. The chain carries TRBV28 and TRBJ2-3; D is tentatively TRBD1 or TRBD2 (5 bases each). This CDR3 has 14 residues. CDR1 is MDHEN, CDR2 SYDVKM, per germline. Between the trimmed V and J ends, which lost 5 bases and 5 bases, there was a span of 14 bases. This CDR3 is CASSGPGTIDTQYF. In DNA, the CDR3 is TGTGCCAGCAGTGGACCCGGGACGATAGATACGCAGTATTTT.

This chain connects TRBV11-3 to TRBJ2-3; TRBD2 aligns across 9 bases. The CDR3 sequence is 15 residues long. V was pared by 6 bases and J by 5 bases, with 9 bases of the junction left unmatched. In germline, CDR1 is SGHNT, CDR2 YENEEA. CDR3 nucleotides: TGTGCCAGCAGTCCTGGACTAGCGAGAGAAGATACGCAGTATTTT. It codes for CASSPGLAREDTQYF. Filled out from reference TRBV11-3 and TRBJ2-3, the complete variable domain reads EAGVVQSPRYKIIEKKQPVAFWCNPISGHNTLYWYLQNLGQGPELLIRYENEEAVDDSQLPKDRFSAERLKGVDSTLKIQPAELGDSAVYLCASSPGLAREDTQYFGPGTRLTVL.

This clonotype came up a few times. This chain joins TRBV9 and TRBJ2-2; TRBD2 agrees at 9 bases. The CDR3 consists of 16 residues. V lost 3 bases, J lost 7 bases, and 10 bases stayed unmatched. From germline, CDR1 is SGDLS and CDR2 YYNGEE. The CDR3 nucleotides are TGTGCCAGCAGCGCCAAATTGGCGGGAGGGGTCGGGGAGCTGTTTTTT. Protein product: CASSAKLAGGVGELFF. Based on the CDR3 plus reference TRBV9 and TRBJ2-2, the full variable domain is DSGVTQTPKHLITATGQRVTLRCSPRSGDLSVYWYQQSLDQGLQFLIQYYNGEERAKGNILERFSAQQFPDLHSELNLSSLELGDSALYFCASSAKLAGGVGELFFGEGSRLTVL.

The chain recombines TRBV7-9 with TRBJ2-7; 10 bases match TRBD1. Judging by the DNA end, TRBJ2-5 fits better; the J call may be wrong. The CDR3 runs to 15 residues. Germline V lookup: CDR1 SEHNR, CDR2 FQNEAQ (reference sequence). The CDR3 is CASSTGTGVAGTQYF. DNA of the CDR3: TGTGCCAGCAGCACCGGGACAGGGGTAGCAGGGACCCAGTACTTC.

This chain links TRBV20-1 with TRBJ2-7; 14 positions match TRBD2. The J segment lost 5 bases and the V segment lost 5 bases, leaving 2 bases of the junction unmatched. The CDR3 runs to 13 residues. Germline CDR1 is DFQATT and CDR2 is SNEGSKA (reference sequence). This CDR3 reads CSAGTSGGNEQYF. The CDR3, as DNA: TGCAGTGCTGGGACTAGCGGGGGCAACGAGCAGTACTTC.

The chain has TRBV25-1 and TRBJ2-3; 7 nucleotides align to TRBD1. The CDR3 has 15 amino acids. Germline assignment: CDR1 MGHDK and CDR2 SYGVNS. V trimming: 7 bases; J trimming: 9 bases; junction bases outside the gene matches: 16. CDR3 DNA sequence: TGTGCCAGCATTTCGGACAGGTCCCATGCGGAGACGCAGTATTTT. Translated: CASISDRSHAETQYF.

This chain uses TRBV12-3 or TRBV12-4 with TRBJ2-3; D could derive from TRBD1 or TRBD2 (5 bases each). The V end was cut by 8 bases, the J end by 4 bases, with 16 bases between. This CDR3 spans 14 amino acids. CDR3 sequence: CASGGGAGADTQYF. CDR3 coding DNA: TGTGCCAGCGGGGGTGGAGCAGGAGCAGATACGCAGTATTTT.

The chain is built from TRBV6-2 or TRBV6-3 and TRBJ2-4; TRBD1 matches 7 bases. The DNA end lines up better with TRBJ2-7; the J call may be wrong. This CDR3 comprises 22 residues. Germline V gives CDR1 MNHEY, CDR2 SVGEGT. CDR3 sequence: CASSYKPPGLLLTTGTDYEQYF. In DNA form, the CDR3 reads TGTGCCAGCAGTTATAAACCCCCAGGCCTGCTGTTAACAACCGGGACAGACTACGAGCAGTACTTC.

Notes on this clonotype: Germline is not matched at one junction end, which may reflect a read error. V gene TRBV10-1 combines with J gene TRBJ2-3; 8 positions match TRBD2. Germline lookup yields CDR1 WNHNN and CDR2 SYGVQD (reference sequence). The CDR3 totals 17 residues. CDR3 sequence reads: CATSPNSGEWGTDTQYF. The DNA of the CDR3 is TGCGCCACCAGTCCGAATAGCGGGGAGTGGGGCACAGATACGCAGTATTTT.

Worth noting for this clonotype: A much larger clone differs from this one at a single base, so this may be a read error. CDR3 sequence (DNA): TGTGCCAGCAGTGTAAACAGGAAGTACGAGCAGTACTTC. It translates to CASSVNRKYEQYF. The chain recombines TRBV12-3 or TRBV12-4 with TRBJ2-7; possibly TRBD1 for D (5 bases). CDR3 length equals 13 residues. Trimming removed 5 bases at V and 4 bases at J, with 12 bases between.

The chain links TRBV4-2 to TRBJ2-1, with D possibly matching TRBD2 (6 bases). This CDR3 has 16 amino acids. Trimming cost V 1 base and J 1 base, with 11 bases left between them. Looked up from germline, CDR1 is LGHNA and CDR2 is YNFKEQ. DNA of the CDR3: TGTGCCAGCAGCCAAGTCGCGGGAAGATCCTACAATGAGCAGTTCTTC. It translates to CASSQVAGRSYNEQFF.

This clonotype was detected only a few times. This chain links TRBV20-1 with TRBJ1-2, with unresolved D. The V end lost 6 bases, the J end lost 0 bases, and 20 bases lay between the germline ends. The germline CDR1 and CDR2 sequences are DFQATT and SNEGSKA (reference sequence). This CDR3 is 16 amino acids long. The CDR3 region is CSAETPRGRANYGYTF. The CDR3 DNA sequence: TGCAGTGCCGAGACCCCCCGGGGTCGGGCTAACTATGGCTACACCTTC.

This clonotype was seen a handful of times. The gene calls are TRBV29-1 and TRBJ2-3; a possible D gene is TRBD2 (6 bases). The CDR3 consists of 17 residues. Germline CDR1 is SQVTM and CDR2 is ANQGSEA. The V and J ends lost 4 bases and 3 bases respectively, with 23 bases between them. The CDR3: CSVAIQGAGLRTDTQYF. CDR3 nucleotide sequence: TGCAGCGTTGCCATCCAAGGGGCGGGATTGAGAACAGATACGCAGTATTTT.

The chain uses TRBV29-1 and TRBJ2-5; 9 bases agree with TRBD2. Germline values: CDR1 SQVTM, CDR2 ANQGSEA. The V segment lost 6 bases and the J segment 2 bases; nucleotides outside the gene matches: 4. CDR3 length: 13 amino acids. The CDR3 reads CSVLTSGQETQYF. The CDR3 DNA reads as TGCAGCGTGTTGACTAGCGGACAAGAGACCCAGTACTTC.